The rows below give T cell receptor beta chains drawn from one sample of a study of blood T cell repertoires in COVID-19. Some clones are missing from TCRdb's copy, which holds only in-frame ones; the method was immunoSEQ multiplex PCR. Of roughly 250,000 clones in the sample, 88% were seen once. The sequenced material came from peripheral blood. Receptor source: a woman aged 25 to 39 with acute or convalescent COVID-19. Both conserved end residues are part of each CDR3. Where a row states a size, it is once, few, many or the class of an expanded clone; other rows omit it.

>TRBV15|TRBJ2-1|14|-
CATSASGEANEQFF
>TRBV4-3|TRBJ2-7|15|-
CASSQASGASYEQYF
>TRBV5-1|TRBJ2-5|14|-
CASSPEGVQETQYF
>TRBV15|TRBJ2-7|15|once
CATIDQDGRSYEQYF
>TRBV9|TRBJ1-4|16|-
CASSALGGEANEKLFF
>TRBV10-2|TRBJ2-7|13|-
CASSDDYNYEQYF
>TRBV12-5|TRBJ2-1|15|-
CASGLVGTGGWEQFF
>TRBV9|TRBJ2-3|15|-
CASSGPGHSTDTQYF
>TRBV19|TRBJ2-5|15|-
CATTTGGHSQETQYF
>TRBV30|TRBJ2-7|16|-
CAWSALTGFSVYEQYF
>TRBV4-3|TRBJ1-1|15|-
CASSQRGGMNTEAFF
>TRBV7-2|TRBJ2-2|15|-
CASSLGQPNTGELFF
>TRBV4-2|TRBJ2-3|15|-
CASSQDGMGTDTQYF